This paragraph covers one TCR beta chain sequence. This sample was included in a study of blood T cell repertoires in COVID-19. Study background: Material from acute and convalescent COVID-19 was sourced from the United States, Italy and Spain. T cells, B-cell-depleted T cells, or PBMCs provided the cDNA or gDNA that served as material.

Measured with immunoSEQ multiplex PCR; TCRdb has only the in-frame clones, and not every one. This sample yields more than 200,000 clones, of which around 85% are seen a single time; approximately 9.1% belongs to the top ten. Germline V gene data show CDR1 as KGHSH and CDR2 as LQKENI. V lost 6 bases, J lost 5 bases, and 8 bases stayed unmatched. This CDR3 is built from 15 residues. This chain joins TRBV18 and TRBJ1-4; 8 positions agree with TRBD1. The clonotype was recovered from a man older than 75 with acute or convalescent COVID-19. Sequenced sample: peripheral blood. CDR3 region: CASSPHQGANEKLFF. Written as DNA, the CDR3 is TGTGCCAGCTCTCCCCATCAGGGGGCGAATGAAAAACTGTTTTTT. The entire variable domain, with the rest obtained from reference TRBV18 and TRBJ1-4, is as follows: NAGVMQNPRHLVRRRGQEARLRCSPMKGHSHVYWYRQLPEEGLKFMVYLQKENIIDESGMPKERFSAEFPKEGPSILRIQQVVRGDSAAYFCASSPHQGANEKLFFGSGTQLSVL.